The clone carrying this T cell receptor (beta chain) showed up just a few times. As yet, its antigen is unknown. The entry originates in a study of beta chain features in type 1 diabetes. As every portion of the isolated RNA was reverse transcribed, the sequencing read expressed TCRB transcripts. Clones were read by immunoSEQ multiplex PCR, and TCRdb kept only the in-frame ones, dropping some. The data hold more than 350,000 clones, with 10% to 12% observed a single time. Study outcomes and limitations: VDJ junctions sequenced from type 1 diabetes patients showed fewer insertions and more deletions.

This sequence originates from a woman aged 18-29 years in good health. Material: naive CD4+ T cells from blood.

CDR3 amino acids: CASSPRADGEKLFF. The CDR3 DNA is TGTGCCAGCTCACCAAGGGCGGACGGTGAAAAACTGTTTTTT. The chain links TRBV18 to TRBJ1-4, with D hard to call. This CDR3 region has 14 residues. Germline CDR1 and CDR2: KGHSH and LQKENI. V was shortened by 2 bases and J by 7 bases, with 11 bases between the two germline ends.